One T cell receptor beta chain is described in this entry. Its antigen is unknown. These data are taken from a study of graft-versus-host responses after intestinal transplantation. The overall study: Each recipient received a multivisceral, liver-intestinal, or isolated intestinal graft.

Study-wide results and caveats: Early after transplant, HvG clones declined as circulating GvH clones peaked. Graft-versus-host to host-versus-graft clonal ratios in allografts were high in patients with graft-donor T cell macrochimerism.

The protocol was immunoSEQ multiplex PCR, while the TCRdb copy is restricted to in-frame clones and leaves out a portion. The data hold approximately 110,000 clones, with 90% to 95% observed a single time. This CDR3 is 16 amino acids long. The germline V gene has CDR1 GTSNPN and CDR2 SVGIG (reference sequence). Trimming cost V 1 base and J 0 bases; bases outside gene matches: 5. The chain uses TRBV30 and TRBJ2-7, with 11 bases matching TRBD2. The sequence came from a human donor who was the organ donor for an intestinal transplant. The material was unstimulated CD4+ T cells sorted from spleen or lymph node cells, obtained before transplant. The CDR3 DNA reads TGTGCCTGGAGTGCCGGGACTAGCGGAGACTCCTACGAGCAGTACTTC. Amino acid sequence: CAWSAGTSGDSYEQYF. Full variable domain (remainder filled in from reference TRBV30 and TRBJ2-7): SQTIHQWPATLVQPVGSPLSLECTVEGTSNPNLYWYRQAAGRGLQLLFYSVGIGQISSEVPQNLSASRPQDRQFILSSKKLLLSDSGFYLCAWSAGTSGDSYEQYFGPGTRLTVT.